What follows is one TCR beta chain and its context. This clone was counted between two and nine times. Its antigen target is currently unknown. No quality values exist for individual bases; no much larger clone is one base distant. These data originate in a study of blood T cell repertoires in COVID-19 (TCRdb year 2020). Regarding the study in general: The collaborator samples originated in the United States, Italy and Spain and spanned the acute and convalescent phases of COVID-19. The samples were drawn from the first 160 participants of the ongoing ImmuneRACE study and from under 1,500 subjects provided by 6 global collaborators. The repertoires were made available in a free public database intended to serve as a resource for research on the immune response to SARS-CoV-2. The material from the prospective study consisted of cDNA or gDNA derived from T cells, B-cell-depleted T cells, or PBMCs. Deeply sampled blood TCRbeta repertoires from subjects exposed to, actively infected with, or recovered from COVID-19 were included in the dataset. Where HLA class I and class II types were available, the types were taken from metadata supplied by the sample provider, not from assay-based typing. A de-identified subject ID, COVID-19 status, age in years and sex were almost always included in the sample metadata. Overall study results and their limits: Clinical and demographic metadata were provided uncurated, with the amount varying by source and participant.

V gives up 8 bases and J gives up 1 base, and the segment between their germline ends measures 14 bases. The germline V gene yields MNHEY for CDR1 and SVGAGI for CDR2. The CDR3 spans 15 residues, from the cysteine through the phenylalanine. Of all the DNA, just the CDR3 is kept, 45 bases in frame from base 1. The immunoSEQ Assay, a bias-controlled multiplex PCR, was used to amplify TCRbeta CDR3 regions from genomic DNA. As for the original processing: Nucleated cell counts per sample were estimated from amplification of reference gene primers within the assay. To quantify the absolute abundance of each unique TCRbeta CDR3 rearrangement, sequence reads were collapsed and filtered. For each sample, productive Simpson clonality was calculated by taking the square root of Simpson's diversity index across productive rearrangements. TCRdb holds this immuneACCESS table with in-frame rearrangements only. Some clones are missing; in checked studies, unresolved V genes explain under half, and the rest has no known cause. The V and J calls and clone size were taken over from that table, and D and trimming were inferred from the DNA. The sample table shows 160,000 or so clones, and roughly 82% are seen once. The ten largest account for roughly 8.9% of the sample.

Whole blood was collected in K2EDTA tubes by collaborating institutions according to the institutions' own protocols. Collaborator samples were shipped for TCRbeta analysis as frozen whole blood, isolated PBMCs, or DNA extracted from either sample type. The source is a woman in her forties or fifties with acute or convalescent COVID-19. Material: peripheral blood. Rearrangement joined TRBV6-5 to TRBJ1-4, with a weak D call of TRBD1 (6 bases match). For the CDR3, the sequence is CASGGYRETNEKLFF. The nucleotides are TGTGCCAGCGGAGGTTACAGGGAAACTAATGAAAAACTGTTTTTT.